A single sample gave rise to the 3 T cell receptor beta chains below, sequenced in a study of CXCR3-negative and CXCR3-positive naive CD8 T cells. UMI-labeled 5' RACE TRB cDNA libraries were prepared from the cells. After re-calling the 5' RACE reads, TCRdb lists one entry per CDR3 protein, DNA absent. The sample data list approximately 58,000 distinct CDR3 sequences. Sequencing was performed on naive CXCR3- CD8+ T cells from blood. Sample subset: CD45RO-CCR7+CD27+CD95- naive CD8+ T cells lacking CXCR3 (TNR3-). Source of these receptors: a human donor in good health. Some clones in this sample may be carry-over from other donors' samples.

J is TRBJ2-7 and V is TRBV14. The CDR3 is 18 amino acids. The germline CDR1 and CDR2 sequences are SGHDN and FVKESK. This chain's CDR3 is CASSQALESHNIGYEQYF. The variable domain in full, with the rest retrieved from reference TRBV14 and TRBJ2-7, is EAGVTQFPSHSVIEKGQTVTLRCDPISGHDNLYWYRRVMGKEIKFLLHFVKESKQDESGMPNNRFLAERTGGTYSTLKVQPAELEDSGVYFCASSQALESHNIGYEQYFGPGTRLTVT.

This chain connects TRBV20-1 to TRBJ2-7; TCRdb's D call, TRBD1, is unchecked because there is no DNA. The CDR3 has 15 residues. The V gene's germline CDR1 is DFQATT and CDR2 SNEGSKA (reference sequence). CDR3 sequence reads: CSARGRTDFYYEQYF.

The V gene is TRBV19, the J gene TRBJ2-1. The CDR3 has 13 amino acids. Germline-derived CDR1 and CDR2 are LNHDA and SQIVND (reference sequence). The CDR3 here is CASSIDDYNEQFF.